Described below is a single T cell receptor beta chain sequence and its context. The data derive from a study of shared clonotypes between healthy human individuals. Study-wide background: The donor group consisted of two women and three men, aged 18 to 49.

In germline, CDR1 is MDHEN, CDR2 SYDVKM. This CDR3 comprises 14 residues. V was pared by 6 bases and J by 5 bases, with 14 bases between. How the authors handled the data: Filtering differed, since immunoSEQ gave only junction sequences and no quality scores. Profiled with immunoSEQ multiplex PCR; TCRdb holds only in-frame clones, not every one. For V, J and clone size, that table is used; D and trimming come from the DNA. The sample shows about 520,000 clones, around 80% of them seen only once. Material: PBMCs. The chain is built from TRBV28 and TRBJ1-5; possibly TRBD1 for D (5 bases). The receptor's source is a woman in her forties in good health. Some clones in this sample may be carry-over from other donors' samples. The CDR3 loop reads CASRTGTGYQPQHF. The CDR3, as DNA: TGTGCCAGCAGGACTGGGACGGGATATCAGCCCCAGCATTTT.